This TCR beta chain is from a study of shared clonotypes between healthy human individuals. General observations from the study: Depth of sequencing was expected to influence donor clonotype sharing. Generally, naive subsets came out with larger estimated richness than memory subsets.

As for this clone: The antigen is undetermined.

Replicate sorted-subset PCRs were loaded with around 220 ng DNA, 30,000 or so T cell genomes. Assay: immunoSEQ multiplex PCR; the TCRdb copy retains only in-frame clones and omits some. The sample lists about 380,000 clones, around 96% occurring once. The CDR3 contains 11 residues. The germline V gene has CDR1 LNHDA and CDR2 SQIVND (reference sequence). The V and J ends lost 6 bases and 8 bases respectively, with 8 bases between them. Sequencing was performed on memory CD8+ T cells sorted from blood. As to subset: CD45RO+ cells pooled with CCR7-negative TemRA cells. The rearrangement links TRBV19 to TRBJ2-4; weak D call: TRBD1 (6 bases). The sequence was obtained from a man aged 25 to 40 in good health. This CDR3 is CASRQGDIQYF. As DNA, the CDR3 is TGTGCCAGTAGACAGGGAGACATTCAGTACTTC.